Following are 20 T cell receptor beta chains from one sample sequenced in a study of blood T cell repertoires in COVID-19. Clones were read by immunoSEQ multiplex PCR, and TCRdb kept only the in-frame ones, dropping some. Of 140,000 to 150,000 clones in the sample, about 90% were seen once. Sample: peripheral blood. The receptors originated from a human donor in a cohort sampled during active COVID-19.

This clone was recorded once. The chain has TRBV7-8 and TRBJ2-1, with 7 bases lining up with TRBD2. Germline lookup yields CDR1 SGHVS and CDR2 FQNEAQ. CDR3 length: 16 residues. V lost 5 bases and J lost 5; bases outside the gene matches: 12. DNA for the CDR3: TGTGCCAGCAGCCCGCCGGCGGGAGTAGCTAACAATGAGCAGTTCTTC. It specifies CASSPPAGVANNEQFF.

The chain is built from TRBV7-2 and TRBJ2-7; a possible D gene is TRBD1 (5 bases). CDR1 and CDR2 (germline): SGHTA, FQGNSA. CDR3 length: 16 residues. V dropped 5 bases and J dropped 0 bases, with 17 bases sitting between them. The CDR3 nucleotides are TGTGCCAGCAGCAAAGACAGTTCCATCCCCTCCTACGAGCAGTACTTC. Protein: CASSKDSSIPSYEQYF.

The chain carries TRBV9 and TRBJ2-7, with TRBD2 identical over 7 bases. The CDR3 is 15 residues long. The germline CDR1 and CDR2 sequences are SGDLS and YYNGEE. Germline trimming cut 0 bases from V and 2 bases from J; bases unmatched to any gene: 5. The CDR3 loop is CASSVAPSGAYEQYF. In nucleotides, the CDR3 is TGTGCCAGCAGCGTAGCTCCTAGCGGCGCCTACGAGCAGTACTTC.

This chain links TRBV4-3 with TRBJ1-2, with D tentatively TRBD1 (6 bases). Trimming stripped 4 bases from V and 4 bases from J, with 22 bases between. The CDR3 is 17 residues long. CDR1 and CDR2 (germline): LGHNA, YSLEER. The CDR3 sequence is CASSRQDGAGDPYGYTF. The CDR3 DNA sequence: TGCGCCAGCAGCCGACAAGATGGGGCAGGGGACCCCTATGGCTACACCTTC.

This clone was detected only a few times. The chain couples TRBV18 to TRBJ2-7, with a tentative D call TRBD1 (6 bases). Germline lookup yields CDR1 KGHSH and CDR2 LQKENI. V was trimmed by 3 bases and J by 0 bases, leaving 12 bases between them. The CDR3 runs 15 residues. The CDR3 nucleotides read TGTGCCAGCTCACCCCGGGCCAGGGGCTCCTACGAGCAGTACTTC. Protein: CASSPRARGSYEQYF.

The chain couples TRBV19 to TRBJ1-5; D is perhaps TRBD1 (6 bases). This CDR3 contains 14 residues. V was shortened by 7 bases and J by 3 bases, with 13 bases between the two germline ends. Germline loops: CDR1 LNHDA, CDR2 SQIVND (reference sequence). CDR3 DNA sequence: TGTGCCAGTATGGATGGACAGCCCAATCAGCCCCAGCATTTT. Translating gives CASMDGQPNQPQHF.

This clone was seen a few times. The chain employs TRBV7-3 and TRBJ1-1; D remains ambiguous. Trimming removed 1 base from V and 6 bases from J, with 12 bases in between. From germline, CDR1 is SGHTA and CDR2 FQGTGA. The CDR3 length is 14 residues. The DNA for the CDR3 is TGTGCCAGCAGCTTAATGGTGGACTTCTCTGAAGCTTTCTTT. Its translation is CASSLMVDFSEAFF.

The chain uses TRBV28 and TRBJ2-5, with 16 bases aligning to TRBD2. The CDR3 is 18 amino acids. Germline CDR1 reads MDHEN; CDR2 reads SYDVKM. Trimming took 6 bases from V and 6 from J; bases not matched to a gene: 13. Here the CDR3 reads CASSFSGTSGRGVKTQYF. In nucleotides, the CDR3 is TGTGCCAGCAGCTTCTCCGGGACTAGCGGGAGGGGCGTGAAGACCCAGTACTTC.

The chain combines TRBV13 with TRBJ2-3; D possibly corresponds to TRBD1 (5 bases). Germline loops: CDR1 PRHDT, CDR2 FYEKMQ (reference sequence). The CDR3 contains 13 residues. Trimming left V 8 bases short and J 4 bases short, with 13 bases between. CDR3 protein: CASSTGASDTQYF. CDR3 in DNA: TGTGCCAGCTCAACTGGGGCGTCAGATACGCAGTATTTT. The whole variable domain, filled in from reference TRBV13 and TRBJ2-3, reads AAGVIQSPRHLIKEKRETATLKCYPIPRHDTVYWYQQGPGQDPQFLISFYEKMQSDKGSIPDRFSAQQFSDYHSELNMSSLELGDSALYFCASSTGASDTQYFGPGTRLTVL.

J is TRBJ2-1 and V is TRBV9, with D perhaps matching TRBD2 (6 bases). CDR1 and CDR2 from the germline V gene are SGDLS and YYNGEE. The CDR3 runs to 16 residues. Trimming stripped 0 bases from V and 6 bases from J, with 16 bases between. The CDR3 nucleotides read TGTGCCAGCAGCGTAGAGCCGGGACTCTCCCCCAATGAGCAGTTCTTC. Its protein is CASSVEPGLSPNEQFF. The full variable domain, completed using reference TRBV9 and TRBJ2-1, is DSGVTQTPKHLITATGQRVTLRCSPRSGDLSVYWYQQSLDQGLQFLIQYYNGEERAKGNILERFSAQQFPDLHSELNLSSLELGDSALYFCASSVEPGLSPNEQFFGPGTRLTVL.

This chain connects TRBV7-2 to TRBJ2-3, with D maybe TRBD2 (6 bases). Germline CDR1 and CDR2: SGHTA and FQGNSA. Trimming removed 4 bases from V and 0 bases from J, with 23 bases in between. The CDR3 is 19 amino acids. CDR3 bases: TGTGCCAGCAGCTCCGGACTACTAGCTTGGGGGTATAGCACAGATACGCAGTATTTT. It is translated as CASSSGLLAWGYSTDTQYF.

About this clone: A read error may account for a junction end that differs from germline. The chain couples TRBV5-8 to TRBJ2-3; D may be TRBD2 (5 bases). Germline CDR1 reads SGHTS; CDR2 reads YDEGEE. The CDR3 is made up of 13 amino acids. CDR3 protein: CASSFSSIDTQYF. In DNA, the CDR3 is TGTGCCAGCAGCTTTTCTAGCATAGATACGCAGTATTTT.

This chain links TRBV2 with TRBJ2-7; 9 bases align to TRBD1. CDR1 and CDR2 from the germline V gene are SNHLY and FYNNEI. This CDR3 contains 15 residues. V dropped 0 bases and J dropped 6; count of bases not matched to a gene: 6. The CDR3 sequence: CASSEARTGASEQYF. As DNA, the CDR3 is TGTGCCAGCAGTGAAGCTCGGACAGGGGCCTCCGAGCAGTACTTC.

This clone was counted once. The CDR3 DNA reads as TGTGCCAGCAGCTTAGATCCGACAGGGGGCTACGAGCAGTACTTC. Translated: CASSLDPTGGYEQYF. J is TRBJ2-7 and V is TRBV11-2; 9 bases match TRBD1. Trimming took 0 bases from V and 3 from J; bases not matched to a gene: 3. The CDR3 extends over 15 amino acids. From germline, CDR1 is SGHAT and CDR2 FQNNGV.

V is TRBV6-5 and J is TRBJ1-1; a possible D gene is TRBD1 (5 bases). CDR3 length: 14 amino acids. V was cut by 5 bases and J by 0 bases, with 10 bases left in between. Germline values: CDR1 MNHEY, CDR2 SVGAGI. The CDR3 sequence is CASSLTVMNTEAFF. The CDR3 nucleotides read TGTGCCAGCAGTCTGACAGTCATGAACACTGAAGCTTTCTTT.

The chain uses TRBV6-2 or TRBV6-3 and TRBJ2-2; 11 nucleotides line up with TRBD2. CDR1 is MNHEY, CDR2 SVGEGT, per germline. CDR3 length equals 16 residues. Trimming took 5 bases from V and 5 from J; bases not matched to a gene: 7. DNA for the CDR3: TGTGCCAGCAGTGACCCCACTAGCGGGGGAACCGGGGAGCTGTTTTTT. Amino acid sequence: CASSDPTSGGTGELFF.

CDR3 protein: CASSFTPGLAYNEQFF. The CDR3 DNA sequence: TGTGCCAGCAGTTTCACCCCAGGGCTGGCCTACAATGAGCAGTTCTTC. The chain employs TRBV6-5 and TRBJ2-1, with D perhaps matching TRBD1 (5 bases). The V end was cut by 4 bases, the J end by 2 bases, with 15 bases between. The CDR3 sequence is 16 residues long. Germline V lookup: CDR1 MNHEY, CDR2 SVGAGI.

This clone has a single count. The chain is built from TRBV29-1 and TRBJ2-1; 9 bases align to TRBD2. V trimming: 7 bases; J trimming: 4 bases; junction bases outside the gene matches: 2. The CDR3 has 12 amino acids. Germline CDR1 and CDR2: SQVTM and ANQGSEA. This CDR3 is CSDSGGYNEQFF. The CDR3 bases are TGCAGCGATAGCGGGGGTTACAATGAGCAGTTCTTC.

The chain links TRBV20-1 to TRBJ1-6, with 9 bases lining up with TRBD1. The CDR3 loop spans 11 amino acids. The trim removed 5 bases at V and 14 bases at J, leaving 4 bases unmatched. Germline values: CDR1 DFQATT, CDR2 SNEGSKA (reference sequence). CDR3 residues: CSAQDRGALHF. CDR3 nucleotides: TGCAGTGCTCAGGACAGGGGTGCCCTCCACTTT.

This chain uses TRBV4-3 with TRBJ2-3; D is possibly TRBD1 (5 bases). In germline, CDR1 is LGHNA, CDR2 YSLEER. The V and J ends lost 1 base and 1 base respectively, with 12 bases between them. This CDR3 spans 16 amino acids. CDR3 bases: TGCGCCAGCAGCCAAGCAGGGTTAGTAGGCACAGATACGCAGTATTTT. Its protein product is CASSQAGLVGTDTQYF.